Reported below is one T cell receptor beta chain. Its antigen is not identified. The V end was cut by 3 bases, the J end by 4 bases, with 9 bases between. Germline V CDR1 and CDR2: SGHTA, FQGTGA. The CDR3 length is 13 residues. In every patient, relapse followed autologous stem cell transplantation, while exposure to brentuximab vedotin differed. Magnetic negative selection served to purify CD4+ T cells out of PBMCs that had been thawed. This sample is part of a study of PD-1 blockade in classical Hodgkin lymphoma. Overall study findings and caveats: The study found complete responders had baseline diversity similar to newly diagnosed patients. With CD4+ cells, TCR diversity rose significantly by C4D1, but not with CD8+ cells.

The data were produced by immunoSEQ multiplex PCR, yet TCRdb's version contains in-frame clones alone and is incomplete. This sample carries about 23,000 clones, 84% of them seen once, and the ten largest clones take roughly 1.8%. This TCR derives from a human donor with classical Hodgkin lymphoma. The rearrangement uses TRBV7-3 and TRBJ2-5; tentative D call: TRBD1 (5 bases). Sequenced material: CD4+ T cells from blood, taken at baseline. CDR3: CASSFTGGETQYF. For the CDR3, the DNA is TGTGCCAGCAGCTTTACAGGCGGAGAGACCCAGTACTTC.